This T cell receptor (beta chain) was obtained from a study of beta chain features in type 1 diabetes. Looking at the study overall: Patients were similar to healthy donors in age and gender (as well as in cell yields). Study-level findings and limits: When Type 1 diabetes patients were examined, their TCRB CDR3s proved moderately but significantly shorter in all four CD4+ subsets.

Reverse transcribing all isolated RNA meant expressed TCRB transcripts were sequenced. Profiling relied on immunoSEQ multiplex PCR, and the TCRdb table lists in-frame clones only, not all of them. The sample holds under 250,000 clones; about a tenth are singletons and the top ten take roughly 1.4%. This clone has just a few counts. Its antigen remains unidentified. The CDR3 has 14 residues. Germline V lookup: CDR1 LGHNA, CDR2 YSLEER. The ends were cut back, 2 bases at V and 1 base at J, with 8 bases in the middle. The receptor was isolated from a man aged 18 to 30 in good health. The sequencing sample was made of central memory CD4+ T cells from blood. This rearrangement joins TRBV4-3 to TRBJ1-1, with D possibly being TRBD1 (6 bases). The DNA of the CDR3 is TGCGCCAGCAGCCAACTGGACAGGAACACTGAAGCTTTCTTT. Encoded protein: CASSQLDRNTEAFF.